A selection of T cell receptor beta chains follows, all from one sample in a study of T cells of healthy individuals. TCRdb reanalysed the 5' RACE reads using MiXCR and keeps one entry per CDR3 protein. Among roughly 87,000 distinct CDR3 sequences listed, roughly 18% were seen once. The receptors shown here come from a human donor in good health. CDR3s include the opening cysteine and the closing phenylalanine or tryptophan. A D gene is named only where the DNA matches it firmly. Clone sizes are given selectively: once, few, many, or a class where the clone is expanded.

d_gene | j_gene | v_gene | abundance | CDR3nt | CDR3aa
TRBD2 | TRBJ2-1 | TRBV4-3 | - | TGCGCCAGCAGCCTCGGACTAGCGGGAGCCGACGTTATGCATGAGCAGTTCTTC | CASSLGLAGADVMHEQFF
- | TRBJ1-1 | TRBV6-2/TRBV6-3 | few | TGTGCCAGCAGTTACTCGATTAGTTTCTGGGGTGACACTGAAGCTTTCTTT | CASSYSISFWGDTEAFF
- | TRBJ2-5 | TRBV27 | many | TGTGCCAGCAGTGGGTCGAGCGAGACCCAGTACTTC | CASSGSSETQYF
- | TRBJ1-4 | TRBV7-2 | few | TGTGCCAGCAGCTTAACAGCATATAATGAAAAACTGTTTTTT | CASSLTAYNEKLFF
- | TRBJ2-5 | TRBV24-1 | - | TGTGCCACGCAGCCCGGGTTAACGGGAACCCAGTACTTC | CATQPGLTGTQYF
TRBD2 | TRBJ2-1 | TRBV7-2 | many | TGTGCCAGCAGCCCCCGGGGGGGCGCCTACAATGAGCAGTTCTTC | CASSPRGGAYNEQFF
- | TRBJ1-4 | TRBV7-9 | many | TGTGCCAGCAGCTTACAGTCCGCGAAGAATGAAAAACTGTTTTTT | CASSLQSAKNEKLFF
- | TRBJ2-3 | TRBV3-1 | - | TGTGCCAGCAGCACTAGACGCGCAGATACGCAGTATTTT | CASSTRRADTQYF
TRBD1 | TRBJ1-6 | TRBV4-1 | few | TGCGCCAGCAGTCCTAAGCAGGGGGCGCGGTCCTATAATTCACCCCTCCACTTT | CASSPKQGARSYNSPLHF
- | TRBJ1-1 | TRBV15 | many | TGTGCCACCAGCAGCTCAGGGAGGGTGAACACTGAAGCTTTCTTT | CATSSSGRVNTEAFF
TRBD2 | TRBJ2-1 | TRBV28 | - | TGTGCCAGCAGTACCATCGGACTAGCGGTTTACAATGAGCAGTTCTTC | CASSTIGLAVYNEQFF
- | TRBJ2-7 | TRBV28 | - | TGTGCCAGCGGCCTGTTCGAGCAGTACTTC | CASGLFEQYF
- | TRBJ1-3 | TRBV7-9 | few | TGTGCCAGCAGCTTCGGGCAGCCCTCTGGAAACACCATATATTTT | CASSFGQPSGNTIYF
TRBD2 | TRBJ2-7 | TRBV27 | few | TGTGCCAGCGTTGCTAGCGGGAGGGGCGAGCAGTACTTC | CASVASGRGEQYF
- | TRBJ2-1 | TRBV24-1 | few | TGTGCCACCAGTGATTCAGGGCCAGTAAGGAGCAATGAGCAGTTCTTC | CATSDSGPVRSNEQFF
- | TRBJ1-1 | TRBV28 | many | TGTGCCAGCAGCTCGACAGTGAGGGCTTTCTTT | CASSSTVRAFF
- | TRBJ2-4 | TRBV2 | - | TGTGCCAGCAGAGGACAGGCCAAAAACATTCAGTACTTC | CASRGQAKNIQYF
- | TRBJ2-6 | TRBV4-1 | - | TGCGCCAGCAGCCAAGATCAGGGCTCTGGGGCCAACGTCCTGACTTTC | CASSQDQGSGANVLTF
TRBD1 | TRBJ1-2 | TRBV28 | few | TGTGCCACCGAAGAGCCTCAAACAGGGGGTTATGGCTACACCTTC | CATEEPQTGGYGYTF
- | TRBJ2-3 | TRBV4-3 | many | TGCGCCAGCAGCCAAGATCCTCCGCCAGATACGCAGTATTTT | CASSQDPPPDTQYF
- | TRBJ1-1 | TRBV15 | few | TGTGCCACCAGCAGGGGCCCCGGGGGGAGTGAAGCTTTCTTT | CATSRGPGGSEAFF
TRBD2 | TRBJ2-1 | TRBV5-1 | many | TGCGCCAGCAGCCCCCAGGCGGGGGGGTACAATGAGCAGTTCTTC | CASSPQAGGYNEQFF
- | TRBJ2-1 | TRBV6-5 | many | TGTGCCAGCAGTTTGGGGACTGGCTCCTACAATGAGCAGTTCTTC | CASSLGTGSYNEQFF
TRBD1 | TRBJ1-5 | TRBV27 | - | TGTGCCAGCAGCCCGGGACAGGACAATCAGCCCCAGCATTTT | CASSPGQDNQPQHF
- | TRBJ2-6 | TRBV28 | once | TGTGCCAGCAGTTTAAAGGGAATCCTCTCTGGGGCCAACATCCTGACTTTC | CASSLKGILSGANILTF
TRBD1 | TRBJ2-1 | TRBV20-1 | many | TGCAGTGCTAGAGATCTATGGGACAGGGGCCACAATGAGCAGTTCTTC | CSARDLWDRGHNEQFF
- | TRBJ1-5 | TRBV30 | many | TGTGCCTGGAGTGCCGGGACGGCGCCAAATCAGCCCCAGCATTTT | CAWSAGTAPNQPQHF
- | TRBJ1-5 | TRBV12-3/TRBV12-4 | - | TGTGCCAGCAGAGGCCGCAATCAGCCCCAGCATTTT | CASRGRNQPQHF
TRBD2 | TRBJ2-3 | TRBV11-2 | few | TGTGCCAGCAGCGCGCGGGGGGCGAGTAACACAGATACGCAGTATTTT | CASSARGASNTDTQYF
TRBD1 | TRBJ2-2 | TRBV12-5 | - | TGTGCTAGTAGCACAGGGGTTAACACCGGGGAGCTGTTTTTT | CASSTGVNTGELFF
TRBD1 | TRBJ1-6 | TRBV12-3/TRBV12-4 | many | TGTGCCAGCAAGACAGGGGGAGATTCACCCCTCCACTTT | CASKTGGDSPLHF
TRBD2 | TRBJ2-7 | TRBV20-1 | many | TGCAGTGCTAGAGATCAAAGCGCGGGGGAATTCTACGAGCAGTACTTC | CSARDQSAGEFYEQYF
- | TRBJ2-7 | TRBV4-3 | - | TGCGCCAGCAGCCAAGACGGCTACAGGGTCCAGAACGAGCAGTACTTC | CASSQDGYRVQNEQYF
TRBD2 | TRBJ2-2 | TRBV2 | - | TGTGCCAGCAGTGATCCGGGGGAGGGCCCCGGGGAGCTGTTTTTT | CASSDPGEGPGELFF
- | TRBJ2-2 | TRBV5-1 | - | TGCGCCAGCAGCTTGGAGACCCAGAACACCGGGGAGCTGTTTTTT | CASSLETQNTGELFF
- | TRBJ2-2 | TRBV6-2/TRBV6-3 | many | TGTGCCAGCAGTTTGTGGAACACCGGGGAGCTGTTTTTT | CASSLWNTGELFF
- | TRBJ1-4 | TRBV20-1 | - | TGCAGTGCCCAGGACAGAGGTGCAACTAATGAAAAACTGTTTTTT | CSAQDRGATNEKLFF
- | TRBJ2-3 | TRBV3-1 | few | TGTGCCAGCAGCCAAGGACCGTGGGCCGATACGCAGTATTTT | CASSQGPWADTQYF
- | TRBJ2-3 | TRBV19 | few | TGTGCCAGTAGTATCCGAAGGAGAGATACGCAGTATTTT | CASSIRRRDTQYF
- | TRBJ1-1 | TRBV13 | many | TGTGCCAGCAGCTACAGGCACGCCACTGAAGCTTTCTTT | CASSYRHATEAFF
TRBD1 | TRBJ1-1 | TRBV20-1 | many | TGCAGTGCTTACCGGGACAGGGTCCAGGGAAGAGCTTTCTTT | CSAYRDRVQGRAFF
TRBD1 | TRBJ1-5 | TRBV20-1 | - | TGCAGTGCTAGAGCTGCGACAGGGCCAAATCAGCCCCAGCATTTT | CSARAATGPNQPQHF
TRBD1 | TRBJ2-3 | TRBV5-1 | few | TGCGCCAGCAGCTTGGCCGTTGACAGGGGGCCAGATACGCAGTATTTT | CASSLAVDRGPDTQYF
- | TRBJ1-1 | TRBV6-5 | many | - | CASSFGPGIKHTEAFF
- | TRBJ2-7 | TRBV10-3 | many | TGTGCCATCAACCCGGGCAGGGGCATTTCCTACGAGCAGTACTTC | CAINPGRGISYEQYF
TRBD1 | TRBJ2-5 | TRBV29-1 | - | TGCAGCGTGAACGACAGGGGAGAGACCCAGTACTTC | CSVNDRGETQYF
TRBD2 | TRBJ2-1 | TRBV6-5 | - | TGTGCCAGCAGATCGAGATTCGGGACTAGCGCCCACAATGAGCAGTTCTTC | CASRSRFGTSAHNEQFF
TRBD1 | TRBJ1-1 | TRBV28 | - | TGTGCCAGCAGTTTAGGAGGGGGCGACACTGAAGCTTTCTTT | CASSLGGGDTEAFF
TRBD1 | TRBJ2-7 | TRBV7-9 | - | TGTGCCAGCAGCTTAGAGGGGGCGTCCGTCAAGTACTTC | CASSLEGASVKYF
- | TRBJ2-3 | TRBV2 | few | TGTGCAGCCGCCCGGGGCACAGCTAGCACAGATACGCAGTATTTT | CAAARGTASTDTQYF
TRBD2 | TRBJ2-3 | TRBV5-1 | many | TGCGCCAGCAGCTTGGCGACTAGCGGCACAGATACGCAGTATTTT | CASSLATSGTDTQYF
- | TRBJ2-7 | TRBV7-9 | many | TGTGCCAGCAGCCCCAACTCCGAGCAGTACTTC | CASSPNSEQYF
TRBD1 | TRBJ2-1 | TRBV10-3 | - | TGTGCCATCAGTCCTGGGACAGGAAAACAAAACGGTGAGCAGTTCTTC | CAISPGTGKQNGEQFF